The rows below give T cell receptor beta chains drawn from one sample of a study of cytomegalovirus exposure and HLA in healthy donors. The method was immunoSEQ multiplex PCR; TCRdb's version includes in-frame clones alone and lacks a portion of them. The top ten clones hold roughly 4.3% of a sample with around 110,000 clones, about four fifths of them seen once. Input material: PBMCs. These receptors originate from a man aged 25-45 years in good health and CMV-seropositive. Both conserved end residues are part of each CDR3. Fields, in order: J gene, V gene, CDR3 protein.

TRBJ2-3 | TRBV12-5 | CASGLRIPGPTDTQYF
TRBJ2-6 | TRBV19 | CASSIYGDTDRNVLTF
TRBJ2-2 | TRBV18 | CASRTGTGNTGELFF
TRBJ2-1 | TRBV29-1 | CSVVIGFGSSGTPDYNEQFF
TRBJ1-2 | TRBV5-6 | CASSLAGGYTF
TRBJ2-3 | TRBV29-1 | CSVAPVSTDTQYF
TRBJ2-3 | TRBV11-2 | CASSLGGRFTDTQYF
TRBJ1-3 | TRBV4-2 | CASSQATGGTGNTIYF
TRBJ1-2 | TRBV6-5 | CASSYRDRPGNGYTF
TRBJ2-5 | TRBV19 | CARGALGQGYCWTQYF
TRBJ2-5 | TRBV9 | CASSVGGWETQYF
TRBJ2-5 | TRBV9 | CASSVEPGWKETQYF
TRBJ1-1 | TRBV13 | CASSTFEGGEAFF
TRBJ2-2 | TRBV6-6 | CASSHSTGGITGELFF
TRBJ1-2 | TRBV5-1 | CASSLAGEANYGYTF
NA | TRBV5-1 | CASSPRGLDEQYF
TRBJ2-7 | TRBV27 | CASSRASWSSYEQYF
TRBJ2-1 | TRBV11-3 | CASSLVFDEQFF
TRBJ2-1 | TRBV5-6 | CASSKDWEQFF
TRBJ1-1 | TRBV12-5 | CASGLIQGTEAFF
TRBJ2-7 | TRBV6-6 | CASSRSYEQYF
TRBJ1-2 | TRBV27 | CASSLRDRDGYTF
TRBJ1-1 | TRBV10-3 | CAISDVPPNTEAFF
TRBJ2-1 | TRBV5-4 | CASSLRGRQYNEQFF
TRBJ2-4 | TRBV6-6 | CASRTGGNSQYF
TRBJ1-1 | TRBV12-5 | CASGEGQTEAFF
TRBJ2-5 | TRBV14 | CASSLMEGVVRETQYF
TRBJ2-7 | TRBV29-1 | CSGKPGQGREQYF
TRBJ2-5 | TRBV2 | CASSRNRGGETQYF
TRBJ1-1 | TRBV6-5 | CASSYRQSNTEAFF
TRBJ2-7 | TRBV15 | CATSGAGSLSYEQYF
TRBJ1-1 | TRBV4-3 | CASSRWRRGSEFTEAFF
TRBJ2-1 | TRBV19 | CASSPIQGAQGGEQFF